These 5 T cell receptor beta chains share one sample of origin, sequenced in a study of blood T cell repertoires in COVID-19 (dated by TCRdb to about 2020). The method behind the library was the immunoSEQ multiplex PCR assay. Not all clones reach the TCRdb copy of this immuneACCESS table, which keeps in-frame sequences only. Checked studies attribute under half of the gap to unresolved V genes and leave the rest unexplained. Across this sample there are about 110,000 clones, with about 82% seen only once. The top ten constitute about 6.3% of the sample. Sequencing was performed on peripheral blood. The receptor source for this set is an elderly man with COVID-19, enrolled during active disease.

V usage is TRBV10-3 and J usage is TRBJ2-1; 9 bases fit TRBD1. The germline V gene encodes CDR1 ENHRY and CDR2 SYGVKD. Germline trimming cut 3 bases from V and 5 bases from J; bases unmatched to any gene: 14. CDR3 length: 18 amino acids. The CDR3 bases are TGTGCCATCAGTGACTTCTTTCAGCCGGGACAGGGTAACAATGAGCAGTTCTTC. Amino acids: CAISDFFQPGQGNNEQFF.

The gene calls are TRBV19 and TRBJ2-6; D not resolved. The CDR3 runs to 15 residues. V dropped 4 bases and J dropped 0 bases, with 7 bases sitting between them. Germline V gene lookup returns CDR1 LNHDA and CDR2 SQIVND (reference sequence). The CDR3 bases are TGTGCCAGTAGTAGCGATAGCTCTGGGGCCAACGTCCTGACTTTC. Translation: CASSSDSSGANVLTF.

The V call is TRBV10-1, the J call TRBJ2-1, with 10 bases identical to TRBD2. The CDR3 has 15 residues. V shed 3 bases and J 3 bases; nucleotides not matched to a gene: 2. Germline CDR1 and CDR2: WNHNN and SYGVQD (reference sequence). The CDR3 coding sequence is TGCGCCAGCAGTGATTGGACTAGCGGCTACAATGAGCAGTTCTTC. As protein: CASSDWTSGYNEQFF.

This clone was observed a handful of times. V and J are TRBV4-2 and TRBJ1-2; D is perhaps TRBD1 (5 bases). The CDR3 runs to 17 residues. Per the germline V gene, CDR1 is LGHNA and CDR2 is YNFKEQ. The V gene lost 4 bases and the J gene lost 4 bases, with 22 bases spanning the gap. The DNA for the CDR3 is TGTGCCAGCAGCCCCCTAAATTTTATTCAGGGCCGCTATGGCTACACCTTC. Translated: CASSPLNFIQGRYGYTF.

This clone was detected only a few times. The chain recombines TRBV18 with TRBJ2-7; 9 positions agree with TRBD1. Trimming cost V 0 bases and J 3 bases; bases outside gene matches: 9. Per germline, CDR1 KGHSH and CDR2 LQKENI. The CDR3 extends over 17 amino acids. In DNA, the CDR3 is TGTGCCAGCTCACCACCGCCAGGACAGGGGTCGGTCTACGAGCAGTACTTC. Protein: CASSPPPGQGSVYEQYF. Complete variable domain (other parts from reference TRBV18 and TRBJ2-7): NAGVMQNPRHLVRRRGQEARLRCSPMKGHSHVYWYRQLPEEGLKFMVYLQKENIIDESGMPKERFSAEFPKEGPSILRIQQVVRGDSAAYFCASSPPPGQGSVYEQYFGPGTRLTVT.